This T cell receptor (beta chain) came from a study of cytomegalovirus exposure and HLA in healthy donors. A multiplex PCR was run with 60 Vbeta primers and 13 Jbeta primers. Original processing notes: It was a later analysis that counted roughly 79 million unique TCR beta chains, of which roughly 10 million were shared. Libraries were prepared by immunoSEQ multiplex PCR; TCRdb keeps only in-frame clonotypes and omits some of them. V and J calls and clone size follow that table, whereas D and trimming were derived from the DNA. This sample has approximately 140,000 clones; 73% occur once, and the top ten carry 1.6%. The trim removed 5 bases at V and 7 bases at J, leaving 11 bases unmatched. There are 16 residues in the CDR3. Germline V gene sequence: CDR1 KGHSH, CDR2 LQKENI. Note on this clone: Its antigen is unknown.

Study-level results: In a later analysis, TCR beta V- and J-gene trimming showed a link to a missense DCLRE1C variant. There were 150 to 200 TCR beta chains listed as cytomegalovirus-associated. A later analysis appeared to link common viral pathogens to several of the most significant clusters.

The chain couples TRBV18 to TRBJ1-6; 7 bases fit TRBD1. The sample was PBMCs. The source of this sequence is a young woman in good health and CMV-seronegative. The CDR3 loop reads CASSTGTAKANSPLHF. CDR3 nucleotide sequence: TGTGCCAGCTCAACCGGGACAGCCAAGGCCAATTCACCCCTCCACTTT.